This TCR beta chain appears in the sequencing data of a study of shared clonotypes between healthy human individuals. Overall study findings and caveats: What naive subsets generally showed was a larger estimated richness than memory subsets showed.

Terminally differentiated effector memory CD45RA+ cells were left out of the naive CD8 fraction, which was CD45RO-negative and positively selected for CCR7. Replicate sorted-subset PCRs were loaded with approximately 200 ng DNA, about 30,000 T cell genomes. Method: immunoSEQ multiplex PCR; TCRdb's copy keeps in-frame clones and lacks some. The sample records 1.5 million to 2.5 million clones, about 95% being singletons. About this clone itself: What it binds is unknown.

The ends lost 8 bases at V and 2 bases at J; junction bases unmatched: 2. This CDR3 region has 12 residues. The germline V gene has CDR1 SEHNR and CDR2 FQNEAQ (reference sequence). The receptor comes from a man aged 18 to 30 in good health. Sequencing input: naive CD8+ T cells sorted from blood. The chain has TRBV7-9 and TRBJ2-5; the match to TRBD1 covers 7 bases. The CDR3, as DNA: TGTGCCAGCTCAGGGGGTCAAGAGACCCAGTACTTC. Translation: CASSGGQETQYF.